The 8 T cell receptor beta chains in this list originate from one sample, sequenced in a study of shared clonotypes between healthy human individuals. Only in-frame clones appear in the TCRdb table, and some are missing; sequencing was by immunoSEQ multiplex PCR. The table lists over a million clones, around 97% of them singletons. The sequencing input was naive CD4+ T cells sorted from blood. Subset reported: CD45RA+ positively selected. These receptors were collected from a man aged 30-40 years in good health.

The chain has TRBV7-2 and TRBJ2-1; 9 nucleotides line up with TRBD2. Per the germline V gene, CDR1 is SGHTA and CDR2 is FQGNSA. V lost 6 bases, J lost 9 bases, and 3 bases stayed unmatched. There are 12 residues in the CDR3. CDR3 residues: CASSAGGTEQFF. The CDR3 nucleotides are TGTGCCAGCAGTGCGGGAGGGACTGAGCAGTTCTTC.

The chain carries TRBV4-1 and TRBJ2-7; weak D call: TRBD2 (7 bases). Deletions cut 4 bases from V and 7 bases from J, with 32 bases between. Per the germline V gene, CDR1 is MGHRA and CDR2 is YSYEKL. The CDR3 has 19 residues. The CDR3 sequence: CASSPGLRGISGPLVEQYF. CDR3 sequence (DNA): TGCGCCAGCAGCCCAGGACTCAGGGGAATTAGCGGGCCGCTGGTTGAGCAGTACTTC.

The J gene is TRBJ2-1, the V gene TRBV5-4; no firm D call. The germline V gene encodes CDR1 SGHNT and CDR2 YYREEE (reference sequence). The CDR3 runs 12 residues. The ends were cut back, 0 bases at V and 12 bases at J, with 10 bases in the middle. The CDR3: CASSLVTSLQFF. The CDR3 region has the DNA TGTGCCAGCAGCTTGGTAACCTCCCTGCAGTTCTTC.

The chain carries TRBV6-1 and TRBJ2-7; TRBD1 aligns across 9 bases. CDR3 size: 14 residues. From germline, CDR1 is MNHNS and CDR2 SASEGT. J was trimmed by 6 bases and V by 6 bases; bases with no gene match: 9. The CDR3 DNA reads TGTGCCAGCAGCCCATCACAGGGGGCAGGCGAGCAGTACTTC. It translates to CASSPSQGAGEQYF.

The chain couples TRBV29-1 to TRBJ2-1; 14 nucleotides agree with TRBD2. Germline loops: CDR1 SQVTM, CDR2 ANQGSEA. This CDR3 is built from 15 residues. The junction had 6 bases not matched to a gene; V was cut back by 8 bases and J by 3 bases. The DNA of the CDR3 is TGCAGCTTAGACGGGACTAGCGGGAGCTACAATGAGCAGTTCTTC. Translating it yields CSLDGTSGSYNEQFF.

The chain joins TRBV7-2 to TRBJ2-1; D possibly corresponds to TRBD1 (5 bases). V lost 3 bases, J lost 4 bases, and 13 bases lay in between. Germline lookup yields CDR1 SGHTA and CDR2 FQGNSA. The CDR3 has 15 residues. CDR3 region: CASSLAQGFYNEQFF. Written as DNA, the CDR3 is TGTGCCAGCAGCTTGGCCCAGGGCTTTTACAATGAGCAGTTCTTC.

A remark on this clone: Different DNA sequences within this sample yield the same CDR3. The chain employs TRBV7-9 and TRBJ2-3; the D is unclear. V lost 7 bases and J lost 2, with 4 bases in between. This CDR3 comprises 11 residues. Germline loops: CDR1 SEHNR, CDR2 FQNEAQ (reference sequence). CDR3 coding DNA: TGTGCCAGCACAAACACAGATACGCAGTATTTT. Translated, it gives CASTNTDTQYF.

This chain joins TRBV11-2 and TRBJ2-7, with TRBD2 matching 13 bases. Germline CDR1 and CDR2: SGHAT and FQNNGV. The CDR3 spans 13 residues. V lost 6 bases to trimming and J lost 4 bases; unmatched junction nucleotides: 0. The CDR3 spells CASRLAGGYEQYF. In DNA form, the CDR3 reads TGTGCCAGCAGACTAGCGGGAGGGTACGAGCAGTACTTC. Full variable domain (outside the CDR3, taken from reference TRBV11-2 and TRBJ2-7): EAGVAQSPRYKIIEKRQSVAFWCNPISGHATLYWYQQILGQGPKLLIQFQNNGVVDDSQLPKDRFSAERLKGVDSTLKIQPAKLEDSAVYLCASRLAGGYEQYFGPGTRLTVT.